This passage covers 7 T cell receptor beta chains from one sample sequenced in a study of vaccination and CD4 T cells after COVID-19 (dated by TCRdb to the early 2020s). The method behind the library was PCR. Sequencing took place on an Illumina iSeq 100. TCR sequencing of DNA from cultured CD4+ T cells used the Oncomine TCR Beta short-read assay at the Johns Hopkins FTIC core. TCRdb itself trimmed the public reads at Q25 with fastp, ran MiXCR and retained productive beta chains. Rows are unified per CDR3 protein, each entry keeping the most common DNA and genes. The sample table contains more than 9,000 distinct CDR3 sequences; only one count was recorded for approximately 67% of them. Around a third of the sample is in the top ten clones. The treatment or condition label corresponds to: approximately nine-day PBMC culture with coronavirus spike peptide pools or control peptides (ViraFEST assay).

No antigen has been identified for these receptors. What was sequenced was CD4+ T cells from blood, cultured in vitro. These TCRs come from a human donor who had recovered from COVID-19.

The chain carries TRBV19 and TRBJ1-5; no reliable D call. Germline CDR1 reads LNHDA; CDR2 reads SQIVND (reference sequence). Trimming took 5 bases from V and 2 from J, leaving 22 bases between them. This CDR3 contains 18 residues. The CDR3 sequence is CASSLPLRDPTGNQPQHF. DNA for the CDR3: TGTGCCAGTAGTCTCCCCCTACGTGACCCGACCGGCAATCAGCCCCAGCATTTT. Looking up the rest from reference TRBV19 and TRBJ1-5 gives the full variable domain: DGGITQSPKYLFRKEGQNVTLSCEQNLNHDAMYWYRQDPGQGLRLIYYSQIVNDFQKGDIAEGYSVSREKKESFPLTVTSAQKNPTAFYLCASSLPLRDPTGNQPQHFGDGTRLSIL.

A note on this clonotype: The junction departs from the called germline gene at one end, perhaps through a read error. The chain uses TRBV29-1 and TRBJ1-1; TRBD1 might be the D (6 bases). Germline V gene sequence: CDR1 SQVTM, CDR2 ANQGSEA. The CDR3 extends over 13 amino acids. In nucleotides, the CDR3 is TGCAGCGTCGAAGGGGGGAGGGACACTGAAGCTTTCTTT. This translates into CSVEGGRDTEAFF.

The chain uses TRBV7-2 and TRBJ1-1, with a weak D call TRBD1 (6 bases). This CDR3 has 13 residues. Between the trimmed V and J ends, which lost 3 bases and 6 bases, there was a span of 11 bases. CDR1 and CDR2 (germline): SGHTA, FQGNSA. In DNA, the CDR3 is TGTGCCAGCAGCTTGGTCAGGGGTCCTGAAGCTTTCTTT. Translating gives CASSLVRGPEAFF.

This chain links TRBV24-1 with TRBJ1-5; TRBD1 matches at 8 bases. Losses at the gene ends were 2 bases for V and 6 bases for J; bases not matched to a gene: 14. Germline CDR1 reads KGHDR; CDR2 reads SFDVKD. This CDR3 has 18 amino acids. The CDR3 spells CATSDCNYRGSLCQPQHF. The DNA of the CDR3 is TGTGCCACCAGTGATTGTAACTACAGGGGGTCTTTGTGTCAGCCCCAGCATTTT.

The gene calls are TRBV12-3 or TRBV12-4 and TRBJ1-3; maybe TRBD1 (6 bases). The length of the CDR3 is 15 residues. V shed 4 bases and J shed 0 bases, with 10 bases lying between them. CDR3 region: CASSSRGGSGNTIYF. CDR3 nucleotides: TGTGCCAGCAGTTCCAGGGGCGGCTCTGGAAACACCATATATTTT.

This clonotype has a handful of counts. The chain combines TRBV10-3 with TRBJ2-7; maybe TRBD2 (5 bases). CDR3 length equals 14 residues. V lost 4 bases and J 2 bases, leaving 12 bases between the germline ends. Looked up from germline, CDR1 is ENHRY and CDR2 is SYGVKD. CDR3 bases: TGTGCCATCAGTGCTCACGGGGAGACCTACGAGCAGTACTTC. This gives the protein CAISAHGETYEQYF.

The chain employs TRBV11-3 and TRBJ2-5; 7 nucleotides agree with TRBD2. This CDR3 is built from 17 residues. V gave up 1 base and J gave up 1 base; unmatched junction bases: 9. CDR1 SGHNT and CDR2 YENEEA come from the germline V gene. DNA for the CDR3: TGTGCCAGCAGCTTAGGCTGGAGCGGGACCGTCCAAGAGACCCAGTACTTC. It encodes CASSLGWSGTVQETQYF.